The rows below give T cell receptor beta chains drawn from one sample of a study of OX40 agonist ivuxolimab in advanced cancers. Sequenced by immunoSEQ multiplex PCR; TCRdb stores in-frame clones only, minus some. The sample includes just over 60,000 clones, approximately 92% of them seen just once. The sample here was CD4+ or CD8+ T cells sorted from blood, taken in a trial of the OX40 agonist ivuxolimab. The receptor set was obtained from an adult with an advanced solid tumor such as melanoma, head and neck, liver or kidney cancer. Both conserved end residues are part of each CDR3. Fields, in order: CDR3 DNA, CDR3 protein, clone size, J gene, CDR3 length, V gene, D gene. D genes are given only for firm matches. Only some rows state a clone size, as once, few, many or a class for expanded clones.

TGTGCCAGCAGTCCGGACAGCCTCCGGCCCCAGCATTTT CASSPDSLRPQHF NA TRBJ1-5 13 TRBV6-5 NA
TGTGCCAGCAGCATCCGACTAGCGGGGGGGAGGTGGGAGACCCAGTACTTC CASSIRLAGGRWETQYF NA TRBJ2-5 17 TRBV7-2 TRBD2
TGTGCCAGCAGCAGGGACAGGACCAAAAACATTCAGTACTTC CASSRDRTKNIQYF NA TRBJ2-4 14 TRBV7-9 TRBD1
TGTGCCAGCTCAGACAGGAGTAGCGAGCAGTACTTC CASSDRSSEQYF NA TRBJ2-7 12 TRBV18 NA
TGTGCCAGCAGCTTAGGGGCGGCAGATACGCAGTATTTT CASSLGAADTQYF NA TRBJ2-3 13 TRBV7-9 NA
TGTGCCAGCAGCAAAGACGGGACAGGGAGTTACGAGCAGTACTTC CASSKDGTGSYEQYF NA TRBJ2-7 15 TRBV21-1 NA
TGTGCCAGCAGTCAGGGAGTGGGCACCGGGGAGCTGTTTTTT CASSQGVGTGELFF NA TRBJ2-2 14 TRBV6-5 NA
TGTGCCAGCCGTTTGAACACTGAAGCTTTCTTT CASRLNTEAFF NA TRBJ1-1 11 TRBV12-1 NA
TGTGCCAGCAGCAAAAATCCAGGGGGATACACAGATACGCAGTATTTT CASSKNPGGYTDTQYF NA TRBJ2-3 16 TRBV5-8 TRBD1
TGTGCCAGCAGTGATAGGGGGAACTATGGCTACACCTTC CASSDRGNYGYTF NA TRBJ1-2 13 TRBV6-1 NA
TGTGCCAGCAGCCCCAGTGGCTACCAAGAGACCCAGTACTTC CASSPSGYQETQYF once TRBJ2-5 14 TRBV7-3 NA
TGTGCCAGCAGTGAGGACGGGACAGACGAGCAGTACTTC CASSEDGTDEQYF NA TRBJ2-7 13 TRBV6-5 TRBD1
TGTGCCAGCAGTCCAGGACAGGGGGCATCTAACTATGGCTACACCTTC CASSPGQGASNYGYTF once TRBJ1-2 16 TRBV27 TRBD1
TGTGCCAGTAGTATGACTTTCCGGGTATCATTAGGGGAGACCCAGTACTTC CASSMTFRVSLGETQYF NA TRBJ2-5 17 TRBV19 NA
TGTGCCATCAGACCCGACTCGGTAGATGGCTACACCTTC CAIRPDSVDGYTF NA TRBJ1-2 13 TRBV6-5 NA
TGTGCCAGCAGCAAAAATATGGGCAGGGGCCTTAGGAATGAAAAACTGTTTTTT CASSKNMGRGLRNEKLFF NA TRBJ1-4 18 TRBV21-1 NA
TGTGCCAGCTCACGACTAGCGGGATCCTACCAAGAGACCCAGTACTTC CASSRLAGSYQETQYF NA TRBJ2-5 16 TRBV18 TRBD2
TGCGCCAGCAACCCGGGAATGGGCTACGACACCATATATTTT CASNPGMGYDTIYF NA TRBJ1-3 14 TRBV5-1 NA
TGTGCCAGCAGCTTGAACGCTGAAGCTTTCTTT CASSLNAEAFF NA TRBJ1-1 11 TRBV5-6 NA
TGTGCCAGCAGCTTGCGACTCCCACCCCTTCATGATGAGCAGTTCTTC CASSLRLPPLHDEQFF NA TRBJ2-1 16 TRBV11-1 NA
TGTGCCAGCAGCTTAGCTAACCGGCTAGCGGGACCAGAGACCCAGTACTTC CASSLANRLAGPETQYF NA TRBJ2-5 17 TRBV7-9 TRBD2
TGTGCCAGCAGCTTAGCGTTCGGAGGACCCCCTGGGGCCAACGTCCTGACTTTC CASSLAFGGPPGANVLTF NA TRBJ2-6 18 TRBV7-8 NA
TGTGCCAGCAGAGTAACTACCCTGACAGCGCTCTATGGCTACACCTTC CASRVTTLTALYGYTF NA TRBJ1-2 16 TRBV2 NA
TGCGCCAGCAGCCGGGGACTAGCGGGAGGGTCCTACAATGAGCAGTTCTTC CASSRGLAGGSYNEQFF NA TRBJ2-1 17 TRBV5-1 TRBD2
TGTGCCAGCAGCTCGCGGGACGGCTCCTACGAGCAGTACTTC CASSSRDGSYEQYF NA TRBJ2-7 14 TRBV5-6 NA
TGTGCCAGCAGCTCACCGACGGGACAGGGGGTCATGAACACTGAAGCTTTCTTT CASSSPTGQGVMNTEAFF NA TRBJ1-1 18 TRBV27 TRBD1
TGTGCCAGCAGCTTAGACAACTTCTACGAGCAGTACTTC CASSLDNFYEQYF NA TRBJ2-7 13 TRBV7-8 NA
TGTGCCAGCAGCATAGGTCCGGGACAGGGGGCTTATGAAGCTTTCTTT CASSIGPGQGAYEAFF NA TRBJ1-1 16 TRBV21-1 NA
TGTGCCAGTAATAGTGGACAGTTTAGCAATCAGCCCCAGCATTTT CASNSGQFSNQPQHF NA TRBJ1-5 15 TRBV19 NA
TGTGCCAGCAGTTACGTCCCAGGGGAAGGCTACACCTTC CASSYVPGEGYTF NA TRBJ1-2 13 TRBV6-6 NA
TGTGCCAGCAGTGAAATTACGGGGAGCTCCTATAATTCACCCCTCCACTTT CASSEITGSSYNSPLHF NA TRBJ1-6 17 TRBV6-1 NA
TGCGCCAGCACCGAGTCCGGGTTCGGCACCGGGGAGCTGTTTTTT CASTESGFGTGELFF once TRBJ2-2 15 TRBV10-2 NA
TGTGCCAGCAGTTACGAAGCGGGAGTCCCCCTCTACGAGCAGTACTTC CASSYEAGVPLYEQYF NA TRBJ2-7 16 TRBV6-5 TRBD2
TGTGCCAGCAGGTACGGATGGGACTATGAAAAACTGTTTTTT CASRYGWDYEKLFF NA TRBJ1-4 14 TRBV6-1 NA
TGTGCCAGCAGTGAGACAGGGACGAGGGGCTACACCTTC CASSETGTRGYTF NA TRBJ1-2 13 TRBV6-5 TRBD1
TGTGCCAGCAGTGAAGTGAGGGGGGAGCTGTTTTTT CASSEVRGELFF NA TRBJ2-2 12 TRBV2 NA
TGCGCCAGCAGCTTTTGGGGCGGTAGCACAGATACGCAGTATTTT CASSFWGGSTDTQYF NA TRBJ2-3 15 TRBV5-1 NA
TGTGCCAGCTCACCACAACAGGGAGAAACTGAAGCTTTCTTT CASSPQQGETEAFF NA TRBJ1-1 14 TRBV18 NA